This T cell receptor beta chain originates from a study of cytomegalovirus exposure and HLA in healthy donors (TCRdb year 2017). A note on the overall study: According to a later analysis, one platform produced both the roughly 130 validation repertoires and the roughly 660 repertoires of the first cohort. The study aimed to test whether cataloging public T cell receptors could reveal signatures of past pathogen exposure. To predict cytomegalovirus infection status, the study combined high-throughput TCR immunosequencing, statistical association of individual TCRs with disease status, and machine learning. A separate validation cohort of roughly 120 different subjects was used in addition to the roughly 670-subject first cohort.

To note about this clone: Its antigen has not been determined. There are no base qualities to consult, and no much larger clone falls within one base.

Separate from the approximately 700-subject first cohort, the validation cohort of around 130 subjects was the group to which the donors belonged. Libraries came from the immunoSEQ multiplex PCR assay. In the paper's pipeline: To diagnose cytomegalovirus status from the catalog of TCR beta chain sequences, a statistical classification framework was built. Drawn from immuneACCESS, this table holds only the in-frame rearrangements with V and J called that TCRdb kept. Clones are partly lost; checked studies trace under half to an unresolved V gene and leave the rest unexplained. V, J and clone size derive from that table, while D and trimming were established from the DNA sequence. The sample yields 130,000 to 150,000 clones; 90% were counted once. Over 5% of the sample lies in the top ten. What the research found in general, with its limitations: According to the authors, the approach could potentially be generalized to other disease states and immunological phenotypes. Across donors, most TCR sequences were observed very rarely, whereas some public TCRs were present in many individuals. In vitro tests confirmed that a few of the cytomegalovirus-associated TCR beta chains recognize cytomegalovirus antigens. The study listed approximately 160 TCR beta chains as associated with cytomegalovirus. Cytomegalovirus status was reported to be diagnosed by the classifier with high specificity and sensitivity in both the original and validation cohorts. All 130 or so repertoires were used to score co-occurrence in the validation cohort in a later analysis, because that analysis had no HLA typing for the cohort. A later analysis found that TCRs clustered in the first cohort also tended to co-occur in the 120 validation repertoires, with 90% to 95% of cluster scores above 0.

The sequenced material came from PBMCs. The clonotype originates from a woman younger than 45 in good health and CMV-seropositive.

CDR3 protein: CASSNPRSGNTIYF. The DNA sequence reads TGTGCCAGCAGTAATCCCCGCTCTGGAAACACCATATATTTT. The chain is made from TRBV6-1 and TRBJ1-3; no D gene is confidently identified. V and J are truncated by 5 bases and 0 bases respectively, leaving an intervening sequence of 8 bases. The CDR3, from cysteine to phenylalanine, totals 14 residues. Only CDR3 DNA remains: 42 bases, in frame from the first base. CDR1 and CDR2 (MNHNS, SASEGT) derive from the germline V gene.